This T cell receptor (beta chain) was observed in a study of cytomegalovirus exposure and HLA in healthy donors. The table came from immunoSEQ multiplex PCR; TCRdb's copy has only in-frame clones and leaves some out. Of under 150,000 clones in the sample, around 90% are singletons; the top ten hold 8.5% to 9.5%. Study-level findings and limits: Rarity characterized most TCR sequences, yet some public TCRs appeared in many donors.

Trimming took off 3 bases at V and 4 bases at J, with 12 bases between the two ends. CDR3 length equals 14 residues. Germline loops: CDR1 KGHSH, CDR2 LQKENI. This clone was observed at least ten times. Its matching antigen is unknown. This chain uses TRBV18 with TRBJ1-2, with TRBD1 as a possible D gene (5 bases). Sample: PBMCs. The source is a man between 18 and 35 years old in good health and CMV-seropositive. CDR3 in amino acids: CASSPTGLGYGYTF. The CDR3 DNA reads as TGTGCCAGCTCACCCACGGGACTCGGCTATGGCTACACCTTC.